The 17 T cell receptor beta chains below were found in one sample sequenced in a study of OX40 agonist ivuxolimab in advanced cancers. The data were produced by immunoSEQ multiplex PCR, yet TCRdb's version contains in-frame clones alone and is incomplete. Of roughly 24,000 clones in the sample, more than 80% were seen once. Sequencing used CD4+ or CD8+ T cells sorted from blood, obtained in a trial of the OX40 agonist ivuxolimab. The origin of the receptors is an adult with an advanced solid tumor such as melanoma, head and neck, liver or kidney cancer.

The V gene is TRBV4-2, the J gene TRBJ2-2; 13 bases agree with TRBD2. The CDR3 contains 17 residues. Germline values: CDR1 LGHNA, CDR2 YNFKEQ. The V segment lost 3 bases and the J segment 4 bases; nucleotides outside the gene matches: 5. In nucleotides, the CDR3 is TGTGCCAGCAGCCAGGTACTAGCGGGAGGGGCCACCGGGGAGCTGTTTTTT. Its translation is CASSQVLAGGATGELFF.

V usage is TRBV19 and J usage is TRBJ1-1, with D unresolved. The CDR3 is 15 amino acids. V gave up 1 base and J gave up 0 bases, with 9 bases separating them. Germline V gives CDR1 LNHDA, CDR2 SQIVND (reference sequence). CDR3 sequence (DNA): TGTGCCAGTAGTATAGGCAGGTTGATGAACACTGAAGCTTTCTTT. The encoded protein is CASSIGRLMNTEAFF. Looking up the rest from reference TRBV19 and TRBJ1-1 gives the full variable domain: DGGITQSPKYLFRKEGQNVTLSCEQNLNHDAMYWYRQDPGQGLRLIYYSQIVNDFQKGDIAEGYSVSREKKESFPLTVTSAQKNPTAFYLCASSIGRLMNTEAFFGQGTRLTVV.

The chain is built from TRBV19 and TRBJ2-3; 8 nucleotides match TRBD1. The CDR3 covers 14 residues. CDR1 and CDR2 (germline): LNHDA, SQIVND (reference sequence). V dropped 4 bases and J dropped 4; count of bases not matched to a gene: 4. The chain's CDR3 is CASSRRQGPDTQYF. CDR3 DNA sequence: TGTGCCAGTAGTAGACGACAGGGGCCAGATACGCAGTATTTT.

This clone was seen once. CDR3 region: CASSPLGSYNEQFF. Here the CDR3 DNA reads TGTGCCAGCAGCCCTTTGGGCTCCTACAATGAGCAGTTCTTC. The rearrangement uses TRBV14 and TRBJ2-1; D gene ambiguous. Germline V CDR1 and CDR2: SGHDN, FVKESK. The CDR3 loop spans 14 amino acids. V dropped 4 bases and J dropped 0 bases, with 7 bases sitting between them.

V usage is TRBV7-2 and J usage is TRBJ1-1, with a tentative D call TRBD1 (6 bases). Germline CDR1 reads SGHTA; CDR2 reads FQGNSA. Trimming removed 1 base from V and 5 bases from J, with 11 bases in between. The CDR3 length is 14 residues. In nucleotides, the CDR3 is TGTGCCAGCAGCTTAGTGTGGGGGCGGACTGAAGCTTTCTTT. Translation: CASSLVWGRTEAFF.

Regarding this clone: The junction departs from germline at one end; a sequencing error may be responsible. Other DNA sequences in this specimen translate into the identical CDR3. V gene TRBV19 combines with J gene TRBJ1-1; D may be TRBD1 (5 bases). The germline gives CDR1 LNHDA, CDR2 SQIVND (reference sequence). CDR3 length equals 14 residues. This CDR3 is CASSIDWDRTEAFF. Written as DNA, the CDR3 is TGTGCCAGTAGTATAGACTGGGACCGCACTGAAGCTTTCTTC.

This clone showed up just a few times. The chain employs TRBV21-1 and TRBJ1-1. TRBV21-1 is described as a pseudogene. The CDR3 length is 11 residues. CDR3 sequence: CASSNREEAFF. For the CDR3, the DNA is TGTGCCAGCAGCAACCGGGAAGAAGCTTTCTTT.

With respect to this clone: The junction shows a germline mismatch at one end, possibly a read error. The chain carries TRBV5-1 and TRBJ2-7; a possible D gene is TRBD2 (5 bases). From germline, CDR1 is SGHRS and CDR2 YFSETQ. The CDR3 has 12 amino acids. CDR3 amino acids: CASSGPSYEQYF. In DNA, the CDR3 is TGTGCCAGCAGCGGACCGTCCTACGAGCAGTACTTC.

The chain links TRBV10-3 to TRBJ2-7; the D gene is possibly TRBD2 (5 bases). The CDR3 has 13 amino acids. The V end was cut by 7 bases, the J end by 3 bases, with 13 bases between. Looked up from germline, CDR1 is ENHRY and CDR2 is SYGVKD. This CDR3 is CAINGRGSYEQYF. The DNA of the CDR3 is TGTGCCATCAACGGTAGAGGGAGCTACGAGCAGTACTTC.

The chain carries TRBV4-3 and TRBJ1-1, with D possibly being TRBD1 (6 bases). The CDR3 is made up of 17 amino acids. The ends were cut back, 2 bases at V and 0 bases at J, with 16 bases in the middle. Germline CDR1 LGHNA, CDR2 YSLEER. The CDR3 DNA is TGCGCCAGCAGCCAACAGACAGGTTGGGGAGTGAACACTGAAGCTTTCTTT. It encodes CASSQQTGWGVNTEAFF.

This chain links TRBV9 with TRBJ2-5; 9 bases match TRBD2. V lost 2 bases, J lost 4 bases, and 6 bases stayed unmatched. Germline CDR1 reads SGDLS; CDR2 reads YYNGEE. The CDR3 covers 15 residues. DNA for the CDR3: TGTGCCAGCAGCGTCGCGGGAGGGGGGAGAGAGACCCAGTACTTC. Translation: CASSVAGGGRETQYF.

The chain has TRBV10-3 and TRBJ2-2; a possible D gene is TRBD1 (6 bases). The CDR3 has 14 amino acids. V was pared by 4 bases and J by 5 bases, with 11 bases between. Looked up from germline, CDR1 is ENHRY and CDR2 is SYGVKD. The CDR3, as DNA: TGTGCCATCAGTGGACAGGACGGGACCGGGGAGCTGTTTTTT. This translates into CAISGQDGTGELFF.

The chain carries TRBV27 and TRBJ1-5, with 7 bases that match TRBD1. The ends lost 5 bases at V and 3 bases at J; junction bases unmatched: 4. The germline V gene encodes CDR1 MNHEY and CDR2 SMNVEV (reference sequence). CDR3 length: 14 residues. The CDR3 DNA follows: TGTGCCAGCAGTCCCGGGACAGTCAATCAGCCCCAGCATTTT. As protein: CASSPGTVNQPQHF.

CDR3 residues: CASSPSGRGGEQYF. As DNA, the CDR3 is TGTGCCAGCTCACCCTCGGGGAGGGGAGGGGAGCAGTACTTC. The gene calls are TRBV18 and TRBJ2-7, with TRBD2 matching over 7 bases. The CDR3 loop spans 14 amino acids. In germline, CDR1 is KGHSH, CDR2 LQKENI. With 3 bases clipped from V and 7 bases from J, the junction kept 9 bases outside the gene matches.

V is TRBV6-1 and J is TRBJ2-1; TRBD2 matches at 11 bases. The junction had 2 bases not matched to a gene; V was cut back by 8 bases and J by 5 bases. Germline lookup yields CDR1 MNHNS and CDR2 SASEGT. This CDR3 region has 13 residues. The chain's CDR3 is CASRGLADNEQFF. The CDR3 nucleotides are TGTGCCAGCCGGGGACTAGCGGACAATGAGCAGTTCTTC.

This chain connects TRBV19 to TRBJ1-2, with D possibly matching TRBD1 (6 bases). The CDR3 consists of 14 residues. The ends were cut back, 3 bases at V and 4 bases at J, with 12 bases in the middle. CDR1 and CDR2 (germline): LNHDA, SQIVND (reference sequence). CDR3 coding DNA: TGTGCCAGTAGTATTCTAACAGGGCTCTATGGCTACACCTTC. Its protein is CASSILTGLYGYTF.

The chain joins TRBV5-6 to TRBJ2-7, with a possible D match to TRBD2 (5 bases). V lost 4 bases to trimming and J lost 3 bases, with 8 bases between them. CDR3 length: 12 residues. Germline V lookup: CDR1 SGHDT, CDR2 YYEEEE. CDR3 amino acids: CASSGGGYEQYF. CDR3 DNA sequence: TGTGCCAGCAGCGGAGGAGGCTACGAGCAGTACTTC.